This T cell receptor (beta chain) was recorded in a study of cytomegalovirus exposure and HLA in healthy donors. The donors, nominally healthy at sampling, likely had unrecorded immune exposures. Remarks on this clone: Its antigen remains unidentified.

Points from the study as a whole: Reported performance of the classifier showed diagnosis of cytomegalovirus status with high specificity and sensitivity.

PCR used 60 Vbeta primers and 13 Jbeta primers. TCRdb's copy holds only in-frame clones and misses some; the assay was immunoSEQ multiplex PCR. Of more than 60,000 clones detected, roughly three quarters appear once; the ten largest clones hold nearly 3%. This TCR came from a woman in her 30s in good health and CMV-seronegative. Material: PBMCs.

CDR3 in amino acids: CASHRGGRSNTEAFF. In nucleotides, the CDR3 is TGTGCCAGCCATAGGGGGGGCAGATCGAACACTGAAGCTTTCTTT. The genes are TRBV6-5 and TRBJ1-1; TRBD1 might be the D (6 bases). The CDR3 length is 15 residues. The germline CDR1 and CDR2 sequences are MNHEY and SVGAGI. Deletions cut 8 bases from V and 1 base from J, with 17 bases between.